Listed here is a single TCR beta chain. This specimen comes from a study of blood T cell repertoires in COVID-19. The study counted Cohort 3 donors as recovered given two negative PCRs, clearance, or symptom resolution. The CDR3 spans 16 residues. Germline assignment: CDR1 MNHEY and CDR2 SVGEGT. V trimming: 2 bases; J trimming: 0 bases; junction bases outside the gene matches: 6. Sequenced by immunoSEQ multiplex PCR; TCRdb stores in-frame clones only, minus some. In the table there are approximately 140,000 clones, 65% to 90% of which are singletons. This sequence originates from a woman between 50 and 59 years old who had recovered from COVID-19. The specimen sequenced was PBMCs or T cells enriched from blood (not recorded which). V gene TRBV6-2 or TRBV6-3 combines with J gene TRBJ1-1; 7 bases fit TRBD1. This CDR3 is CASSYNRGFLNTEAFF. The DNA of the CDR3 is TGTGCCAGCAGTTACAACAGGGGATTTTTGAACACTGAAGCTTTCTTT.